A selection of T cell receptor beta chains follows, all from one sample in a study of blood T cells in healthy people across ages. One entry per CDR3 protein results from TCRdb running MiXCR on the 5' RACE reads. The data contain roughly 860,000 distinct CDR3 sequences, around 62% of them singletons. Sequences were obtained from blood. The receptor set was obtained from a man aged 25-40 years in good health. CDR3s include the opening cysteine and the closing phenylalanine or tryptophan. D genes are given only for firm matches. Only some rows state a clone size, as once, few, many or a class for expanded clones.

TRBD2 NA TRBJ2-1 TRBV29-1 TGCAGCGTTGGAGGACTAGCGGGGGATGAGCAGTTCTTC CSVGGLAGDEQFF
NA NA TRBJ2-1 TRBV11-3 TGTGCCAGCAGCTCCGGGGTCCTAGGGTCCTACAATGGGCAGTTCTTC CASSSGVLGSYNGQFF
NA NA TRBJ1-6 TRBV6-5 TGTGCCAGCACCGACCTCTTAGGGTATAATTCACCCCTCCACTTT CASTDLLGYNSPLHF
NA few TRBJ2-2 TRBV3-1 TGTGCCAGCAGCCAAGGTCCCTTCGCGAACACCGGGGAGCTGTTTTTT CASSQGPFANTGELFF
NA NA TRBJ1-6 TRBV27 TGTGCCAGCACGGCACCACGAATTAATTCACCCCTCCACTTT CASTAPRINSPLHF
NA few TRBJ2-3 TRBV20-1 TGCAGTGCTAGAGAGTCCGCGTTGGGTACGCAGTATTTT CSARESALGTQYF
TRBD2 NA TRBJ2-7 TRBV6-1 TGTGCCAGCACCGGGGTAGCGGGGGAGGGCTACGAGCAGTACTTC CASTGVAGEGYEQYF
TRBD1 NA TRBJ1-5 TRBV5-1 TGCGCCAGCAGCCCGGGACAGCATAGCAATCAGCCCCAGCATTTT CASSPGQHSNQPQHF
NA few TRBJ2-7 TRBV5-1 TGCGCCAGCAAGGAGGACGGTGCCTACGAGCAGTACTTC CASKEDGAYEQYF
NA few TRBJ2-5 TRBV7-9 TGTGCCAGCAGCACAGTTGGGGTTACCCAGTACTTC CASSTVGVTQYF
NA NA TRBJ2-7 TRBV5-5 TGTGCCAGCAGCCTCGCCACAGGGTTCCTCGAGCAGTACTTC CASSLATGFLEQYF
TRBD1 NA TRBJ1-1 TRBV6-2/TRBV6-3 TGTGCCAGCAGTTACCTCCTAAGACAGGGCCAAGGAGCTTTCTTT CASSYLLRQGQGAFF
TRBD1 NA TRBJ2-2 TRBV27 TGTGCCAGCAGTCTCTCCGGGACAGGGTCGGTAAACACCGGGGAGCTGTTTTTT CASSLSGTGSVNTGELFF
NA once TRBJ2-3 TRBV12-3/TRBV12-4 TGTGCCAGCAGTTTAAAGGGGCCAGCGGCAGATACGCAGTATTTT CASSLKGPAADTQYF
TRBD2 NA TRBJ2-1 TRBV20-1 TGCAGTGGGGAGCGGGAACAGAATGAGCAGTTCTTC CSGEREQNEQFF
NA NA TRBJ2-4 TRBV23-1 TGCGCCAGCAGTCAAAATTTTAGCAAGTCATCCAAAAACATTCAGTACTTC CASSQNFSKSSKNIQYF
TRBD2 few TRBJ2-3 TRBV10-3 TGTGCCATCGCGAGCGGGGGGCTCACAGATACGCAGTATTTT CAIASGGLTDTQYF
NA NA TRBJ1-1 TRBV6-5 TGTGCCAGCAGTTACTCGAAGGGGCCTGAAGCTTTCTTT CASSYSKGPEAFF
NA NA TRBJ1-1 TRBV14 TGTGCCAGCAGCCAAGCAATCACTTGGGGCACTGAAGCTTTCTTT CASSQAITWGTEAFF
TRBD1 NA TRBJ2-4 TRBV12-3/TRBV12-4 TGTGCCAGCAGTTCCACAGGGGGCCTAGCCAAAAACATTCAGTACTTC CASSSTGGLAKNIQYF
NA once TRBJ2-4 TRBV21-1 TGTGCCAGGATGAAAACAGGCCCCAAAAACATTCAGTACTTC CARMKTGPKNIQYF
TRBD2 NA TRBJ2-3 TRBV19 TGTGCCAGTAGTATCGCGGGGGATAAGTCCGATACGCAGTATTTT CASSIAGDKSDTQYF
NA NA TRBJ2-7 TRBV4-2 TGTGCCAGCAGCCAAAGAGGTGAACTACCTGCCTACGAGCAGTACTTC CASSQRGELPAYEQYF
NA NA TRBJ2-5 TRBV7-9 TGTGCCAGCAGCTCATACCAGGGAACCCGAGAGACCCAGTACTTC CASSSYQGTRETQYF
TRBD2 few TRBJ2-4 TRBV4-1 TGCGCCAGCAGCCCTCGGACTAGCGGGGGGGATTCCAAAAACATTCAGTACTTC CASSPRTSGGDSKNIQYF
TRBD1 NA TRBJ1-2 TRBV15 TGTGCCACCAGCGGAGTGGACAGGTCCGCGGGGGGGTATGGCTACACCTTC CATSGVDRSAGGYGYTF
NA NA TRBJ2-3 TRBV5-1 TGCGCCAGCAGCTTGAGTATTATCACAGATACGCAGTATTTT CASSLSIITDTQYF
NA NA TRBJ2-5 TRBV7-2 TGTGCCAGCAGCCAGGCCGGCACTAAGGGGGAGACCCAGTACTTC CASSQAGTKGETQYF
TRBD1 NA TRBJ2-5 TRBV6-5 TGTGCCGGTGGATGGGACAGGGGCCAAGAGACCCAGTACTTC CAGGWDRGQETQYF
TRBD2 few TRBJ2-5 TRBV20-1 TGCACCCCACACGTAGCGGGGGGACAGACCCAGTACTTC CTPHVAGGQTQYF
TRBD1 NA TRBJ2-1 TRBV28 TGTGCCAGCAGTCCGCCCCCTCTTCAGACAGGGCTCTACAATGAGCGGTTCTTC CASSPPPLQTGLYNERFF
NA NA TRBJ2-1 TRBV7-2 TGTGCCAGCAGCTTAGACTCTAGTCGCAATGAGCAGTTCTTC CASSLDSSRNEQFF
NA NA TRBJ1-1 TRBV6-1 TGTGCCAGCAGTTATCTCACTGGGGGCACTGAAGCTTTCTTT CASSYLTGGTEAFF
NA few TRBJ2-3 TRBV6-2/TRBV6-3 TGTGCCAGCAGCCCTCGCCGGAGCACAGATACGCAGTATTTT CASSPRRSTDTQYF
NA NA TRBJ2-5 TRBV7-2 TGTGCCAGCAGCGTCGGGGGCGGGGAGACCCAGTACTTC CASSVGGGETQYF
TRBD2 NA TRBJ2-3 TRBV4-2 TGTGCCAGCAGCCCTAGCGGGGGGTTGAGCACAGATACGCAGTATTTT CASSPSGGLSTDTQYF
NA NA TRBJ2-1 TRBV25-1 TGTGCCAGCAGTGACCTGACAGGACCGTACAATGAGCAGTTCTTC CASSDLTGPYNEQFF
NA NA TRBJ2-1 TRBV7-9 TGTGCCAGCAGCTTAGTTGAGGGATTCAATGAGCAGTTCTTC CASSLVEGFNEQFF
NA NA TRBJ1-1 TRBV14 TGTGCCAGCAGCCAGGCCGAGCCCCGGAACACTGAAGCTTTCTTT CASSQAEPRNTEAFF
TRBD2 NA TRBJ2-2 TRBV7-8 TGTGCCTGCAGCTTATCAGCGGGGGGGTACACCGGGGAGCTGTTTTTT CACSLSAGGYTGELFF
NA few TRBJ2-1 TRBV9 TGTGCCAGCAGCGCCGGCGAACAGGGAATTATTTACAATGAGCAGTTCTTC CASSAGEQGIIYNEQFF
NA few TRBJ1-6 TRBV20-1 TGCAGTGCTAGAGATGGGTCAGGGGAATCACCCCTCCACTTT CSARDGSGESPLHF
NA once TRBJ2-2 TRBV13 TGTGCCAGCAGCTTAACAGCATCGGCTGGGAACACCGGGGAGCTGTTTTTT CASSLTASAGNTGELFF
TRBD2 few TRBJ2-4 TRBV20-1 TGCAGTGCCGGGGGGGAGGCCAAAAACATTCAGTACTTC CSAGGEAKNIQYF
TRBD1 NA TRBJ2-7 TRBV6-6 TGTGCCAGCAGTTACTCGAGACAGGGGGCTAACTACGAGCAGTACTTC CASSYSRQGANYEQYF
NA NA TRBJ1-6 TRBV5-6 TGTGCCAGCAGCTTGACAGGGTTGGGGTCCTATAATTCACCCCTCCACTTT CASSLTGLGSYNSPLHF